The 14 T cell receptor beta chains in this list originate from one sample, sequenced in a study of shared clonotypes between healthy human individuals. CD45RO-negative CD8 cells positively selected for CCR7 made up the naive population, which excluded terminally differentiated effector memory CD45RA+ cells. Using immunoSEQ multiplex PCR, the repertoire was profiled, and TCRdb retains in-frame clones only, with some absent. This table holds a few million clones, 85% to 95% found once. Sequencing was performed on naive CD8+ T cells from PBMCs. Every receptor here comes from a man between 18 and 35 years old in good health. Some clones in this sample may be carry-over from other donors' samples.

This clone has only one observation. The chain joins TRBV9 to TRBJ2-3; 9 bases are a match to TRBD2. This CDR3 has 16 amino acids. Germline-derived CDR1 and CDR2 are SGDLS and YYNGEE. V shed 4 bases and J 2 bases; nucleotides not matched to a gene: 8. As DNA, the CDR3 is TGTGCCAGCAGCCCCCAGCTAGCGGGACTCACAGATACGCAGTATTTT. Protein product: CASSPQLAGLTDTQYF.

Remarks on this clone: The same CDR3 is also encoded by other DNA sequences in this sample. This chain links TRBV5-1 with TRBJ2-7; 14 positions match TRBD2. Unmatched junction bases numbered 2, after V lost 4 bases and J lost 2 bases. This CDR3 comprises 15 residues. CDR1 is SGHRS, CDR2 YFSETQ, per germline. The DNA of the CDR3 is TGCGCCAGCAGCGAGGGACTAGCGGGAGCCTACGAGCAGTACTTC. As protein: CASSEGLAGAYEQYF.

The rearrangement joins TRBV30 to TRBJ2-7, with D hard to call. CDR3 length equals 13 residues. From germline, CDR1 is GTSNPN and CDR2 SVGIG (reference sequence). The germline V and J ends were trimmed by 1 base and 2 bases, with 9 bases remaining between them. The CDR3 reads CAWSAGGPYEQYF. CDR3 sequence (DNA): TGTGCCTGGAGTGCTGGTGGTCCCTACGAGCAGTACTTC.

CDR3 sequence (DNA): TGTGCCAGCAGTTTAACAGACGGGTGGATAGATACGCAGTATTTT. Its translation: CASSLTDGWIDTQYF. The V and J genes are TRBV28 and TRBJ2-3, with D unclear. The V and J ends lost 2 bases and 5 bases respectively, with 14 bases between them. CDR1 is MDHEN, CDR2 SYDVKM, per germline. This CDR3 contains 15 residues.

J is TRBJ2-6 and V is TRBV6-6, with D perhaps matching TRBD1 (6 bases). CDR1 and CDR2 from the germline V gene are MNHNY and SVGAGI (reference sequence). The V end lost 6 bases, the J end lost 2 bases, and 8 bases lay between the germline ends. This CDR3 has 14 amino acids. The CDR3 nucleotides are TGTGCCAGCAGAAACAGGGCTGGGGCCAACGTCCTGACTTTC. It specifies CASRNRAGANVLTF.

In DNA, the CDR3 is TGTGCCAGTGAAAGCGCGGCCTACGAGCAGTACTTC. This codes for CASESAAYEQYF. V is TRBV19 and J is TRBJ2-7; D call uncertain. The germline V gene encodes CDR1 LNHDA and CDR2 SQIVND (reference sequence). With 8 bases removed from V and 2 bases from J, the gap between germline ends came to 10 bases. There are 12 residues in the CDR3.

This clone has just a few counts. This chain uses TRBV12-5 with TRBJ1-1; 8 bases are a match to TRBD1. With 5 bases clipped from V and 7 bases from J, the junction kept 6 bases outside the gene matches. Germline V gives CDR1 LGHNT, CDR2 FRNRAP. This CDR3 comprises 13 residues. The CDR3 sequence: CASGTDRVDEAFF. The DNA of the CDR3 is TGTGCTAGTGGTACGGACAGGGTGGATGAAGCTTTCTTT.

The V and J genes are TRBV13 and TRBJ1-4, with D possibly being TRBD1 (5 bases). Per the germline V gene, CDR1 is PRHDT and CDR2 is FYEKMQ (reference sequence). V lost 6 bases and J lost 4, with 9 bases in between. This CDR3 is built from 13 residues. The CDR3, as DNA: TGTGCCAGCAGTCGGGGCCATAATGAAAAACTGTTTTTT. The encoded protein is CASSRGHNEKLFF.

The chain is built from TRBV7-9 and TRBJ2-1, with D possibly being TRBD2 (5 bases). Germline V CDR1 and CDR2: SEHNR, FQNEAQ (reference sequence). This CDR3 has 16 amino acids. Trimming pared 3 bases from V and 1 base from J, leaving 13 bases between. The CDR3 nucleotides read TGTGCCAGCAGCTTTGGTCCTAGAGGGTCCTACAATGAGCAGTTCTTC. Protein product: CASSFGPRGSYNEQFF.

Regarding this clone: This specimen includes other DNA sequences encoding the same CDR3. V is TRBV7-9 and J is TRBJ2-7, with D unresolved. Germline CDR1 SEHNR, CDR2 FQNEAQ (reference sequence). CDR3 length equals 12 residues. V was clipped by 6 bases and J by 2 bases, with 8 bases between them. DNA for the CDR3: TGTGCCAGCAGTTGGACGGCCTACGAGCAGTACTTC. It specifies CASSWTAYEQYF.

This clone has more than one count but fewer than ten. The V gene is TRBV5-3, the J gene TRBJ1-2; no clear D. TRBV5-3 is filed as an ORF, its function uncertain. The CDR3 is 11 amino acids. The V gene lost 4 bases and the J gene lost 7 bases, with 8 bases spanning the gap. In DNA, the CDR3 is TGTGCCAGAAGCATCGGGCTTGGCTACACCTTC. Translating it yields CARSIGLGYTF.

This chain connects TRBV9 to TRBJ2-3; the match to TRBD2 covers 10 bases. The J segment lost 1 base and the V segment lost 6 bases, leaving 5 bases of the junction unmatched. This CDR3 contains 15 residues. The germline V gene has CDR1 SGDLS and CDR2 YYNGEE. The CDR3 here is CASTTSGARTDTQYF. The CDR3 DNA is TGTGCCAGCACAACTAGCGGGGCACGCACAGATACGCAGTATTTT.

This clone was observed a few times. Within the sample, other DNA sequences also encode this same CDR3. The rearrangement joins TRBV15 to TRBJ1-1, with D possibly TRBD1 on 5 matching bases. Germline assignment: CDR1 LNHNV and CDR2 YYDKDF (reference sequence). Trimming pared 3 bases from V and 0 bases from J, leaving 8 bases between. This CDR3 comprises 14 residues. The CDR3 protein is CATSSPTVNTEAFF. The CDR3 nucleotides are TGTGCCACCAGCAGCCCGACAGTGAACACTGAAGCTTTCTTT.

The chain joins TRBV7-9 to TRBJ2-5; no definite D call. Trimming removed 5 bases at V and 5 bases at J, with 15 bases between. The CDR3 has 14 residues. In germline, CDR1 is SEHNR, CDR2 FQNEAQ (reference sequence). CDR3 bases: TGTGCCAGCAGCCCAGAGGTGGGGTGGGAGACCCAGTACTTC. Translating gives CASSPEVGWETQYF.